This T cell receptor beta chain was profiled in a study of radiation and T cells in renal cell carcinoma. Study-level information: Nephrectomy followed 15 Gy stereotactic body radiation by 4 weeks. Findings of the study overall: Pretreatment tumor biopsies were lacking, so baseline clonotypes are unknown. From baseline, blood top tumor clonotypes peaked at 2 weeks post-radiation.

The time point denotes: blood 2 weeks post-SBRT. Treatment given: 15 Gy SBRT to primary tumor, nephrectomy 4 weeks later. Serial blood draws occurred at baseline and 2 and 4 weeks post-SBRT. Germline trimming cut 2 bases from V and 10 bases from J; bases unmatched to any gene: 14. The CDR3 length is 17 residues. CDR1 and CDR2 from the germline V gene are LGHNA and YSLEER. The protocol was immunoSEQ multiplex PCR, while the TCRdb copy is restricted to in-frame clones and leaves out a portion. The sample holds around 60,000 clones, around 78% seen once. As concerns this clone: The antigen is unknown.

This receptor was taken from a man aged 55 to 70 with renal cell carcinoma. The chain combines TRBV4-3 with TRBJ2-1, with TRBD2 matching 10 bases. The starting material was blood, obtained from a patient whose treatment included radiotherapy and nephrectomy. For the CDR3, the DNA is TGCGCCAGCAGCCAAACGATAAGCGGGGGGGTAATGGGCGAGCAGTTCTTC. It encodes CASSQTISGGVMGEQFF.